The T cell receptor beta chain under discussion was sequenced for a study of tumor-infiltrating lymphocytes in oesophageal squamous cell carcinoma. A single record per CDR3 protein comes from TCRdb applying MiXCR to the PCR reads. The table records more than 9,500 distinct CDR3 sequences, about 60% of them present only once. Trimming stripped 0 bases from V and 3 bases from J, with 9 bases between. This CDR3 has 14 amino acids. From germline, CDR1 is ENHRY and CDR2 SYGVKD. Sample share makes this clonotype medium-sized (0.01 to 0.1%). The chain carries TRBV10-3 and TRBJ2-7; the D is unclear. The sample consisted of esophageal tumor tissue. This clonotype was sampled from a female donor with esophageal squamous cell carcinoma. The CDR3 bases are TGTGCCATCAGTGAGTCCGAAGGGTTCTACGAGCAGTACTTC. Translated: CAISESEGFYEQYF.